The sequence of this TCR beta chain was determined in a study of cytomegalovirus exposure and HLA in healthy donors. Study at large: The same platform was used for the 100 to 150 validation repertoires as for the 666 first-cohort repertoires, as reported in a later analysis.

The length of the CDR3 is 16 residues. Germline V gene data show CDR1 as SGHRS and CDR2 as YFSETQ. V dropped 7 bases and J dropped 2; count of bases not matched to a gene: 12. This table comes from immunoSEQ multiplex PCR, and its TCRdb copy is limited to in-frame clones, with some not included. The sample lists fewer than 130,000 clones, roughly 90% seen once, with more than 1.4% in the top ten. This clone was observed a single time. The material sequenced was PBMCs. The chain links TRBV5-1 to TRBJ1-3; 7 nucleotides line up with TRBD1. This sequence was found in a woman in her thirties in good health and CMV-seropositive. The chain's CDR3 is CASPTMEGAPGNTIYF. CDR3 DNA sequence: TGCGCCAGCCCCACAATGGAGGGGGCACCTGGAAACACCATATATTTT.